A single sample gave rise to the 19 T cell receptor beta chains below, sequenced in a study of T cells in Graves' hyperthyroidism and ophthalmopathy. Amplification of TCR beta CDR3 regions used RNA as the template. The HTBI primer set served for first-round RT-PCR of the TCR CDR3. TCRdb reanalysed the multiplex PCR reads using MiXCR and keeps one entry per CDR3 protein. The table shows approximately 380,000 distinct CDR3 sequences, with about 18% occurring only once. Sample: blood. The source is a man aged 18 to 29 with Graves' ophthalmopathy.

This clonotype was seen many times. The rearrangement joins TRBV12-3 or TRBV12-4 to TRBJ1-2; no definite D call. CDR3 length: 13 residues. The germline V and J ends were trimmed by 3 bases and 4 bases, with 9 bases remaining between them. The CDR3 loop is CASSFLWGYGYTF. The CDR3 DNA is TGTGCCAGCAGTTTTCTATGGGGCTATGGCTACACCTTC.

This clonotype was seen at least ten times. The chain uses TRBV7-8 and TRBJ2-7, with 7 bases aligning to TRBD2. The J segment lost 2 bases and the V segment lost 6 bases, leaving 10 bases of the junction unmatched. Germline V gene lookup returns CDR1 SGHVS and CDR2 FQNEAQ. The CDR3 consists of 15 residues. The CDR3 DNA reads TGTGCCAGCAGTCCGAGCGGGGCGGTGACCTACGAGCAGTACTTC. Translated, it gives CASSPSGAVTYEQYF.

At least ten counts were recorded for this clonotype. CDR3 loop: CSARSSTGAGQPQHF. The CDR3 DNA is TGCAGTGCTAGATCTTCGACGGGCGCGGGGCAGCCCCAGCATTTT. This rearrangement joins TRBV20-1 to TRBJ1-5; D gene uncertain. V lost 2 bases to trimming and J lost 7 bases, with 18 bases between them. This CDR3 region has 15 residues. Germline V gene lookup returns CDR1 DFQATT and CDR2 SNEGSKA (reference sequence).

There are a few counts of this clonotype. This chain connects TRBV27 to TRBJ1-5; the D is unclear. The CDR3 sequence is 13 residues long. Germline V gives CDR1 MNHEY, CDR2 SMNVEV (reference sequence). The V end lost 10 bases, the J end lost 6 bases, and 16 bases lay between the germline ends. The CDR3 region is CATTKSKGQPQHF. CDR3 in DNA: TGTGCCACCACCAAGTCCAAGGGTCAGCCCCAGCATTTT.

The chain employs TRBV10-3 and TRBJ1-1, with 12 nucleotides matching TRBD1. The CDR3 sequence is 15 residues long. The trim removed 2 bases at V and 8 bases at J, leaving 6 bases unmatched. Germline V gene data show CDR1 as ENHRY and CDR2 as SYGVKD. This chain's CDR3 is CAISERDRGRNEAFF. In DNA, the CDR3 is TGTGCCATCAGTGAGCGGGACAGGGGGCGAAACGAAGCTTTCTTT.

This chain links TRBV5-1 with TRBJ2-5; tentative D call: TRBD2 (7 bases). CDR3 length: 14 residues. CDR1 and CDR2 (germline): SGHRS, YFSETQ. V lost 3 bases and J 5 bases, leaving 14 bases between the germline ends. The CDR3 DNA follows: TGCGCCAGCAGCTCCTTCGGGGGGCGGGAGACCCAGTACTTC. Translation gives CASSSFGGRETQYF.

This clonotype was found many times. This chain links TRBV5-1 with TRBJ2-1; 10 bases line up with TRBD2. This CDR3 is 18 amino acids long. J gave up 0 bases and V 0 bases, and 6 bases lay outside the gene matches. Germline values: CDR1 SGHRS, CDR2 YFSETQ. The CDR3 nucleotides are TGCGCCAGCAGCTTGGTGGCTAGCGGGAGCCTCTCCTACAATGAGCAGTTCTTC. Residues: CASSLVASGSLSYNEQFF.

This clonotype was recorded at least ten times. The chain has TRBV2 and TRBJ2-1; D could derive from TRBD1 or TRBD2 (5 bases each). This CDR3 contains 15 residues. In germline, CDR1 is SNHLY, CDR2 FYNNEI. V shed 8 bases and J shed 9 bases, with 23 bases lying between them. The CDR3 is CASSSEGRVSGEQFF. The CDR3 DNA reads TGTGCCAGCTCATCAGAGGGGCGGGTCTCCGGTGAGCAGTTCTTC.

CDR3 sequence (DNA): TGTGCCAGCAGCGGCGTGGCAGGGGGAATCCACGAGCAGTACTTC. Translation: CASSGVAGGIHEQYF. This chain connects TRBV12-3 or TRBV12-4 to TRBJ2-7; 7 bases agree with TRBD1. The V segment lost 6 bases and the J segment 5 bases; nucleotides outside the gene matches: 13. The length of the CDR3 is 15 residues.

The CDR3 DNA is TGCAGTGCTCCCGAAGAGACCCAGTACTTC. Encoded protein: CSAPEETQYF. This rearrangement joins TRBV20-1 to TRBJ2-5; no definite D call. The V gene lost 5 bases and the J gene lost 3 bases, with 4 bases spanning the gap. CDR3 length: 10 residues. Germline lookup yields CDR1 DFQATT and CDR2 SNEGSKA (reference sequence).

The rearrangement uses TRBV2 and TRBJ1-2, with D possibly matching TRBD1 (6 bases). The germline gives CDR1 SNHLY, CDR2 FYNNEI. This CDR3 comprises 13 residues. V lost 6 bases, J lost 6 bases, and 14 bases lay in between. The CDR3 region is CASSPGQSDGYTF. The CDR3, as DNA: TGTGCCAGCAGCCCCGGACAGTCGGATGGCTACACCTTC. Based on the CDR3 plus reference TRBV2 and TRBJ1-2, the full variable domain is EPEVTQTPSHQVTQMGQEVILRCVPISNHLYFYWYRQILGQKVEFLVSFYNNEISEKSEIFDDQFSVERPDGSNFTLKIRSTKLEDSAMYFCASSPGQSDGYTFGSGTRLTVV.

Note on this clonotype: Given a much more abundant clone one base away, this may be a read error. CDR3 in amino acids: CATSNAGADTQYF. CDR3 coding DNA: TGTGCCACCAGTAATGCGGGGGCAGATACGCAGTATTTT. The rearrangement uses TRBV24-1 and TRBJ2-3, with TRBD2 matching 7 bases. With V trimmed by 6 bases and J by 4 bases, 3 bases remained unmatched. CDR1 is KGHDR, CDR2 SFDVKD, per germline. The CDR3 has 13 amino acids.

This clonotype has just a few counts. A much larger clone is a single base away; this may be a read error. The chain links TRBV11-2 to TRBJ1-2; 7 bases line up with TRBD1. CDR1 is SGHAT, CDR2 FQNNGV, per germline. This CDR3 comprises 13 residues. CDR3 DNA sequence: TGTGCCAGCAGGCGGGGACAGAGCTATGGCTGCACCTTC. Encoded protein: CASRRGQSYGCTF.

This chain uses TRBV5-1 with TRBJ2-7, with D perhaps TRBD2 (5 bases). This CDR3 has 15 amino acids. CDR1 and CDR2 (germline): SGHRS, YFSETQ. V dropped 1 base and J dropped 3 bases, with 14 bases sitting between them. The CDR3 nucleotides read TGCGCCAGCAGCTTGTTTTCGGACTCTATCTACGAGCAGTACTTC. The encoded protein is CASSLFSDSIYEQYF.

The chain recombines TRBV5-1 with TRBJ2-1; D possibly corresponds to TRBD1 (7 bases). The CDR3 length is 17 residues. Germline V CDR1 and CDR2: SGHRS, YFSETQ. The ends were cut back, 7 bases at V and 0 bases at J, with 20 bases in the middle. The CDR3 spells CASEGAGAGSSYNEQFF. CDR3 in DNA: TGCGCCAGCGAGGGGGCCGGCGCGGGGAGCTCCTACAATGAGCAGTTCTTC.

This clonotype was seen a few times. The J gene is TRBJ2-7, the V gene TRBV9; the D is unclear. Looked up from germline, CDR1 is SGDLS and CDR2 is YYNGEE. The CDR3 spans 14 residues. V lost 0 bases to trimming and J lost 0 bases, with 7 bases between them. CDR3 residues: CASSVGVSSYEQYF. In DNA form, the CDR3 reads TGTGCCAGCAGCGTAGGAGTCAGCTCCTACGAGCAGTACTTC. Combining the CDR3 with reference TRBV9 and TRBJ2-7 gives the whole variable domain DSGVTQTPKHLITATGQRVTLRCSPRSGDLSVYWYQQSLDQGLQFLIQYYNGEERAKGNILERFSAQQFPDLHSELNLSSLELGDSALYFCASSVGVSSYEQYFGPGTRLTVT.

In the case of this clonotype: This may be a read error, as it is one base from a much larger clone. This rearrangement joins TRBV12-3 or TRBV12-4 to TRBJ1-2; D is unresolved. CDR3 length: 13 residues. CDR3 region: CASSPGPNYGHTF. The CDR3 nucleotides read TGTGCCAGCAGCCCGGGTCCTAACTATGGCCACACCTTC.

The table lists this clonotype with a count of one. V usage is TRBV28 and J usage is TRBJ1-5, with 9 bases identical to TRBD1. V gave up 0 bases and J gave up 1 base; unmatched junction bases: 13. Germline CDR1 MDHEN, CDR2 SYDVKM. This CDR3 region has 20 residues. The CDR3 coding sequence is TGTGCCAGCAGTTTATGGGCGACAGGGGGAGGAATGAAAAGCAATCAGCCCCAGCATTTT. Translating gives CASSLWATGGGMKSNQPQHF.

The chain uses TRBV11-2 and TRBJ2-3; unclear D gene. V was shortened by 3 bases and J by 4 bases, with 11 bases between the two germline ends. The CDR3 loop spans 14 amino acids. Germline V gene sequence: CDR1 SGHAT, CDR2 FQNNGV. CDR3 in amino acids: CASSLDSPADTQYF. The DNA of the CDR3 is TGTGCCAGCAGCTTGGATAGCCCCGCAGATACGCAGTATTTT.